This TCR beta chain was sequenced for a study of T-cell memory formation after mild COVID-19. Notes on the study in general: Later expanders leaned CD4+, whereas clones that contracted between day 15 and 85 were balanced CD4/CD8.

TCRdb redid the calling of the 5' RACE reads with MiXCR, one entry per CDR3 protein. The sample lists 300,000 to 350,000 distinct CDR3 sequences, 14% seen once, with over 20% in the top ten. Trimming pared 5 bases from V and 6 bases from J, leaving 15 bases between. This CDR3 is built from 14 residues. Germline-derived CDR1 and CDR2 are SGHTA and FQGTGA. Concerning this clonotype: Its matching antigen is unknown.

This rearrangement joins TRBV7-3 to TRBJ2-3; no reliable D call. Sequences were obtained from PBMCs or a T cell subset sorted from them (not recorded which). This TCR derives from a man aged 18 to 30 who had mild COVID-19 (a few samples of this study predate the infection). Cell type and time point are not known. In DNA form, the CDR3 reads TGTGCCAGCAGCCCAAATCAAATCGGGGATACGCAGTATTTT. Translation gives CASSPNQIGDTQYF.